This T cell receptor (beta chain) was sequenced for a study of tumor-infiltrating lymphocytes in primary liver carcinoma. A note on this clonotype: Its antigen is not known.

Germline values: CDR1 SGHAT, CDR2 FQNNGV. V gave up 7 bases and J gave up 8 bases; unmatched junction bases: 20. The length of the CDR3 is 17 residues. Researchers generated TCR beta cDNA from approximately 0.55 ug of total RNA, relying on a constant-region primer. TCR beta libraries came from three nested multiplex PCR rounds using slightly modified ARM-PCR. Two initial PCR rounds of around 10 cycles each paired TRBV1-TRBV30 forward primers with a C-beta reverse primer. TCRdb fed the multiplex PCR reads into MiXCR, producing one record per CDR3 protein. The data contain more than 100,000 distinct CDR3 sequences, roughly 75% of them singletons. General observations from the study: Tumor region pairs overlapped more than did tumor-adjacent and tumor-blood pairs.

Co-extracted RNA and DNA came from about 19-30 mg of unsorted bulk tissue. Patients diagnosed with primary liver carcinoma received treatment through surgical resection. The sequencing input was tumor-adjacent normal liver tissue. The TCR comes from a woman aged 60-75 years with primary liver carcinoma and hepatitis B virus infection. The chain couples TRBV11-2 to TRBJ2-4; 7 nucleotides align to TRBD2. CDR3 in amino acids: CASNPSRLLSGMDIQYF. The CDR3 DNA sequence: TGTGCCAGCAACCCAAGCAGGCTACTAAGCGGGATGGACATTCAGTACTTC.